A single T cell receptor beta chain is shown here with its context. Only one count was recorded for this clone. There is no known antigen for this receptor. No base quality information exists; no much larger clone differs at one position. Using the deep immunoSEQ assay, TCR CDR3 regions were amplified from genomic DNA by multiplex PCR. Genomic DNA extracted from each cell subset was distributed evenly over all wells of several immunoSEQ 96-well plates, and each plate served as one replicate. For sorted subsets, each replicate PCR was loaded with 200 ng genomic DNA, equivalent to 25,000 to 35,000 T cell genomes. Purified libraries were quantified with a Qubit 3.0 fluorometer, sized on a Bioanalyzer 2100, and re-quantified with the KAPA Library Quantification kit. A separate single-read 150-cycle Illumina NextSeq 550 flow cell was used to sequence each immunoSEQ 96-well plate. Concerning the study's data processing: Because only junctional sequences without quality scores were contained in the immunoSEQ output, filtering matching that applied to full-length reads could not be performed. Sequences were annotated with PyIR, a Python wrapper for IgBLAST v1.9, using IMGT germline references to assign V/J genes and CDR3. Reads were filtered out if the reads had weak V/J assignments (E-value above 1e-6), no CDR3, stop codons, out-of-frame junctions, or ambiguous translated residues. A V3J clonotype was defined by an identical inferred V gene, J gene, and CDR3 amino acid sequence. Percentage overlap between repertoires was calculated by dividing the number of shared unique clonotypes by the size of the smaller repertoire. Richness of each repertoire was evaluated using RTK rarefaction, the Chao1 estimator, and Recon v2.1 estimates of unobserved clonotypes. Generation probabilities for all TCRbeta clonotypes obtained by the gDNA method from a handful of donors were computed using OLGA. TCRdb provides this immuneACCESS table in a form limited to in-frame rearrangements. Some clones are lacking; in checked studies, under half of them reflect an unresolved V gene, and why the rest are absent is not known. The DNA was the basis for D and trimming; V, J and clone size are from that table. This sample lists about 1.5 million clones; around 98% were detected once. Around 0.47% of the sample rests with the top ten.

The donors were healthy, HIV-negative adults with no recently reported acute infections or vaccinations. Only Caucasian adults living in Nashville, Tennessee, USA were represented among the donors. Magnetic negative selection was used to enrich CD4+ T cells, after which naive cells were positively selected on CD45RA and the negative fraction became the memory subset. Blood was obtained by leukapheresis, after which PBMCs were separated by Ficoll-Histopaque density gradient centrifugation and cryopreserved in liquid nitrogen vapor phase. Purity and quantity of every magnetically sorted T cell population were checked by analytical flow cytometry. Each sorted fraction had its genomic DNA isolated and then quantified by UV absorbance on a Nanodrop 2000c. The data are from a study of shared clonotypes between healthy human individuals (dated by TCRdb to 2020 to 2021). In the study overall: A couple of women and a few men aged 18 to 49 years were included in the cohort. Per donor, leukapheresis produced somewhere between about 0.85 and 8.9 billion PBMCs. To increase sequencing depth and limit assay-specific biases, different laboratories used diverse techniques to prepare libraries and sequence TCR repertoires. Blood TCR repertoires of five healthy adults were deeply sequenced to estimate repertoire size and the extent of clonotype sharing between individuals. For each donor, CD4 naive and CD4 memory were each run on three plates, CD8 naive on two plates, and CD8 memory on one plate.

On the study overall, not on this receptor specifically: Higher generation probabilities were observed for clonotypes shared by all four sorted-subset donors than for non-shared clonotypes. Because the study included only a small number of donors, the genetic and exposure-history diversity represented was limited. When a handful of donors were compared, the shared fraction of clonotypes was 5% to 6.5% for naive CD4, approximately 3.5% for naive CD8, more than 2% for memory CD4, and 0.4% for memory CD8. Estimated clonotype richness was generally larger for naive than for memory subsets. Even with the large sequencing depth, rarefaction of the sorted-subset datasets indicated that sequencing was incomplete. Pairwise subsampling led to the expectation that sequencing depth would affect the degree of clonotype sharing among donors. Sampling was restricted to blood, and TCR repertoires in tissues likely differ from the TCR repertoires found in blood.

This sequence originates from a man younger than 45 in good health. The sample consisted of naive CD4+ T cells sorted from blood. The cell subset or site label, as the study defines it: CD45RA+ positively selected.

The DNA sequence is as follows: TGTGCCAGCGGAGAGACCCAGTACTTC. Translated, it gives CASGETQYF. The chain is encoded by TRBV7-2 joined to TRBJ2-5; no confident D gene assignment can be made. From the germline V gene, CDR1 is SGHTA and CDR2 is FQGNSA. There are 9 amino acids in the CDR3, from cysteine to phenylalanine inclusive. The CDR3 DNA has 27 bases and is translated from base 1. Between the V and J ends, shortened by 8 bases and 4 bases respectively, the junction contains 2 bases.